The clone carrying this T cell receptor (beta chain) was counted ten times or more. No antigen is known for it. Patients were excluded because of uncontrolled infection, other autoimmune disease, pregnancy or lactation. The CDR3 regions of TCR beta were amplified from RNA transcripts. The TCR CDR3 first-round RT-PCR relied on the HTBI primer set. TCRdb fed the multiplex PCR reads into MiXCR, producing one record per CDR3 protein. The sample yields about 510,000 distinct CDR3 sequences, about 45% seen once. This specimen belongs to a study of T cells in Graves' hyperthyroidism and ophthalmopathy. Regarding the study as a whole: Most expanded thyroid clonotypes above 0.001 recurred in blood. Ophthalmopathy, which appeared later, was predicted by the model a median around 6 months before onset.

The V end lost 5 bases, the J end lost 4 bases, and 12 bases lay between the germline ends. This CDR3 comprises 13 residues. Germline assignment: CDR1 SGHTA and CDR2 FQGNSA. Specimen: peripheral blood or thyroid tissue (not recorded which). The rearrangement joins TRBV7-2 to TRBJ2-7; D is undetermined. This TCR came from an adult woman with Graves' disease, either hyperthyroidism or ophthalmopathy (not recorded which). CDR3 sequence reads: CASSRPLGYEQYF. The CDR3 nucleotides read TGTGCCAGCAGCCGCCCCTTAGGATACGAGCAGTACTTC.